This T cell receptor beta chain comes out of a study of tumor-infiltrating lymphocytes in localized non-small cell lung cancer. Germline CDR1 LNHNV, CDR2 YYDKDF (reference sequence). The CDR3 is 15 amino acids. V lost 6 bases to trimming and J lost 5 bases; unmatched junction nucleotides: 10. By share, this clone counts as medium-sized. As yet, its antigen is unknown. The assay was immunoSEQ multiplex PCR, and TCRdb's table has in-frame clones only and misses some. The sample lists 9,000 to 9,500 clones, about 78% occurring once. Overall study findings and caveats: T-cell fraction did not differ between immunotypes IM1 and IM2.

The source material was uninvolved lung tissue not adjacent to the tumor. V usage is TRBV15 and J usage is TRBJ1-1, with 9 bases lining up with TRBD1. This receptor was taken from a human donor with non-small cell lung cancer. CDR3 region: CATRGDRDLRTEAFF. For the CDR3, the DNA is TGTGCCACCAGGGGGGACAGGGATCTGAGGACTGAAGCTTTCTTT.